The entry below gives a single TCR beta chain sequence along with its context. Its antigen remains unknown. The record originates from a study of T cell responses to AZD1222 COVID-19 vaccine. The wider study: Pooled samples include second doses given at about 4 or 12 weeks. Study-wide results and limits: Donors, mostly white British, included more females; clonal diversity was possibly underestimated. Repertoire samples came only from after the peak T cell response.

The assay was immunoSEQ multiplex PCR, and TCRdb's table has in-frame clones only and misses some. The sample includes over 150,000 clones, approximately 90% of them seen just once. V trimming: 5 bases; J trimming: 3 bases; junction bases outside the gene matches: 9. This CDR3 spans 16 amino acids. CDR1 and CDR2 (germline): LNHDA, SQIVND (reference sequence). The sample was peripheral blood, taken on day 0 of AZD1222 vaccination. The chain recombines TRBV19 with TRBJ1-5, with 8 positions matching TRBD1. The TCR comes from an adult in good health. CDR3 DNA: TGTGCCAGTAGTTACGATCAGGGGGCGGTCAATCAGCCCCAGCATTTT. This gives the protein CASSYDQGAVNQPQHF.